The 29 T cell receptor beta chains below were found in one sample sequenced in a study of blood T cell repertoires in COVID-19. Repertoires were generated with immunoSEQ multiplex PCR, while TCRdb's copy carries only in-frame clones and drops some. The profile shows 85,000 to 120,000 clones, 75% to 95% of them singletons. The sequencing sample was made of peripheral blood. The receptors were sampled from a man aged 18-30 years with acute or convalescent COVID-19.

The chain combines TRBV24-1 with TRBJ1-2; TRBD1 matches at 9 bases. The trim removed 3 bases at V and 4 bases at J, leaving 5 bases unmatched. This CDR3 is built from 15 residues. CDR1 is KGHDR, CDR2 SFDVKD, per germline. CDR3 in amino acids: CATSDPGQGSYGYTF. DNA for the CDR3: TGTGCCACCAGTGATCCCGGACAGGGGAGCTATGGCTACACCTTC.

Written as DNA, the CDR3 is TGTGCCAGCAGTTCAGTCTCTGGAAACACCATATATTTT. It is translated as CASSSVSGNTIYF. The J gene is TRBJ1-3, the V gene TRBV27; D remains ambiguous. This CDR3 comprises 13 residues. The V gene lost 4 bases and the J gene lost 0 bases, with 4 bases spanning the gap. Germline V CDR1 and CDR2: MNHEY, SMNVEV (reference sequence).

The chain uses TRBV11-2 and TRBJ1-1; D is possibly TRBD1 (5 bases). The V end was cut by 2 bases, the J end by 2 bases, with 6 bases between. Germline CDR1 is SGHAT and CDR2 is FQNNGV. The CDR3 has 13 residues. The CDR3 sequence is CASSLRTNTEAFF. For the CDR3, the DNA is TGTGCCAGCAGCTTAAGGACAAACACTGAAGCTTTCTTT.

The chain combines TRBV30 with TRBJ1-3; D unclear. Per the germline V gene, CDR1 is GTSNPN and CDR2 is SVGIG (reference sequence). This CDR3 region has 13 residues. The germline V and J ends were trimmed by 0 bases and 1 base, with 4 bases remaining between them. The CDR3 spells CAWSVRSGNTIYF. As DNA, the CDR3 is TGTGCCTGGAGTGTACGGTCTGGAAACACCATATATTTT.

The chain uses TRBV6-5 and TRBJ1-1; 7 positions agree with TRBD1. Germline CDR1 and CDR2: MNHEY and SVGAGI. The CDR3 contains 12 residues. Trimming took 10 bases from V and 8 from J; bases not matched to a gene: 10. The CDR3 sequence: CAITLLTGEAFF. CDR3 in DNA: TGTGCCATTACCCTCCTGACAGGGGAAGCTTTCTTT.

CDR3 in DNA: TGTGCCAGCAGTCTTTGGTTTCGAGATGAAAAACTGTTTTTT. Translated, it gives CASSLWFRDEKLFF. This chain links TRBV27 with TRBJ1-4; no reliable D call. The V gene lost 5 bases and the J gene lost 6 bases, with 13 bases spanning the gap. The CDR3 extends over 14 amino acids. In germline, CDR1 is MNHEY, CDR2 SMNVEV (reference sequence).

CDR3 region: CAWSPRLAGYEQYF. The CDR3 DNA is TGTGCCTGGAGTCCCAGACTAGCGGGGTACGAGCAGTACTTC. The gene calls are TRBV30 and TRBJ2-7; 11 bases line up with TRBD2. Germline CDR1 reads GTSNPN; CDR2 reads SVGIG (reference sequence). Trimming took 2 bases from V and 4 from J; bases not matched to a gene: 4. The CDR3 is made up of 14 amino acids.

This chain connects TRBV4-2 to TRBJ1-5; D gene ambiguous. The V and J ends lost 0 bases and 0 bases respectively, with 6 bases between them. The CDR3 spans 15 residues. Germline V gives CDR1 LGHNA, CDR2 YNFKEQ. The CDR3 DNA is TGTGCCAGCAGCCAAGATCGCGGTAGCAATCAGCCCCAGCATTTT. Translating gives CASSQDRGSNQPQHF.

CDR3 bases: TGTGCTAGTGGTTTGGCTCTACAGGGGGAAGCTTTCTTT. This encodes CASGLALQGEAFF. This chain connects TRBV12-5 to TRBJ1-1; 7 bases agree with TRBD1. Per germline, CDR1 LGHNT and CDR2 FRNRAP. Germline trimming cut 1 base from V and 8 bases from J; bases unmatched to any gene: 4. The CDR3 sequence is 13 residues long.

The J gene is TRBJ2-1, the V gene TRBV29-1; D is unclear. Germline CDR1 SQVTM, CDR2 ANQGSEA. The V end was cut by 4 bases, the J end by 14 bases, with 12 bases between. CDR3 length equals 10 residues. In nucleotides, the CDR3 is TGCAGCGTTGTCCCTGTCCCCGAGTTCTTC. Translated: CSVVPVPEFF.

The V call is TRBV5-1, the J call TRBJ2-7, with unresolved D. Trimming pared 5 bases from V and 4 bases from J, leaving 10 bases between. Germline V gene data show CDR1 as SGHRS and CDR2 as YFSETQ. The CDR3 consists of 12 residues. In nucleotides, the CDR3 is TGCGCCAGCAGTCCGACTTTGTACGAGCAGTACTTC. It is translated as CASSPTLYEQYF.

This clone was seen a single time. The genes are TRBV27 and TRBJ1-3, with D unclear. Trimming cost V 3 bases and J 2 bases, with 14 bases left between them. CDR1 is MNHEY, CDR2 SMNVEV, per germline (reference sequence). The CDR3 covers 16 residues. The CDR3 DNA is TGTGCCAGCAGTTTCAATTCGGGGTGGACTGGAAACACCATATATTTT. It yields the protein CASSFNSGWTGNTIYF.

The chain joins TRBV19 to TRBJ2-7; possibly TRBD1 for D (6 bases). V lost 3 bases and J 0 bases, leaving 9 bases between the germline ends. CDR1 and CDR2 (germline): LNHDA, SQIVND (reference sequence). This CDR3 comprises 14 residues. CDR3 protein: CASSMNRDSYEQYF. The CDR3 nucleotides read TGTGCCAGTAGTATGAACAGGGACTCCTACGAGCAGTACTTC.

This clone was detected only once. The rearrangement uses TRBV11-2 and TRBJ1-3; D is unresolved. The V gene lost 3 bases and the J gene lost 0 bases, with 3 bases spanning the gap. The CDR3 has 13 residues. Per the germline V gene, CDR1 is SGHAT and CDR2 is FQNNGV. The CDR3 DNA sequence: TGTGCCAGCAGCTTGTACTCTGGAAACACCATATATTTT. Encoded protein: CASSLYSGNTIYF.

This sequence joins TRBV10-1 and TRBJ2-7, with a possible D match to TRBD2 (5 bases). V gave up 4 bases and J gave up 4 bases, with 17 bases separating them. Looked up from germline, CDR1 is WNHNN and CDR2 is SYGVQD (reference sequence). This CDR3 contains 15 residues. CDR3 residues: CASSAMSGREYEQYF. In DNA, the CDR3 is TGCGCCAGCAGTGCTATGAGCGGTAGGGAATACGAGCAGTACTTC.

This clone appeared a few times. The J gene is TRBJ1-2, the V gene TRBV13; D is perhaps TRBD1 (6 bases). The germline CDR1 and CDR2 sequences are PRHDT and FYEKMQ (reference sequence). The CDR3 runs to 15 residues. The germline V and J ends were trimmed by 2 bases and 3 bases, with 13 bases remaining between them. CDR3 bases: TGTGCCAGCAGCTTACGGGGGGCGTGGTACTATGGCTACACCTTC. Protein product: CASSLRGAWYYGYTF.

The chain combines TRBV29-1 with TRBJ2-1, with D perhaps TRBD1 (5 bases). The germline V and J ends were trimmed by 6 bases and 7 bases, with 13 bases remaining between them. This CDR3 region has 12 residues. Germline assignment: CDR1 SQVTM and CDR2 ANQGSEA. DNA of the CDR3: TGCAGCGTCATATCCAGGGTAAATGAGCAGTTCTTC. Its protein is CSVISRVNEQFF.

The chain is built from TRBV12-5 and TRBJ1-1, with D uncertain. CDR1 and CDR2 (germline): LGHNT, FRNRAP. V was trimmed by 1 base and J by 3 bases, leaving 6 bases between them. The CDR3 is 13 residues long. CDR3 nucleotides: TGTGCTAGTGGTTTGGGAGGGTACACTGAAGCTTTCTTT. Protein product: CASGLGGYTEAFF.

The V and J genes are TRBV19 and TRBJ1-5; the match to TRBD1 covers 7 bases. In germline, CDR1 is LNHDA, CDR2 SQIVND (reference sequence). This CDR3 is built from 20 residues. V lost 3 bases, J lost 7 bases, and 24 bases stayed unmatched. CDR3 residues: CASSIASSVHPRGRGQPQHF. CDR3 DNA: TGTGCCAGTAGTATCGCCTCTTCAGTTCATCCGAGGGGGCGAGGGCAGCCCCAGCATTTT.

V and J are TRBV6-5 and TRBJ2-5; 8 nucleotides align to TRBD1. The germline V gene has CDR1 MNHEY and CDR2 SVGAGI. This CDR3 comprises 16 residues. Unmatched junction bases numbered 10, after V lost 2 bases and J lost 5 bases. The CDR3 DNA follows: TGTGCCAGCAGTTACCGCTCAGGGGGCACTAGGGAGACCCAGTACTTC. Protein: CASSYRSGGTRETQYF.

The chain links TRBV12-5 to TRBJ2-5, with TRBD1 matching over 9 bases. The CDR3 length is 20 residues. The germline CDR1 and CDR2 sequences are LGHNT and FRNRAP. V shed 5 bases, J shed 3 bases, and the junction held 22 bases outside the gene matches. Written as DNA, the CDR3 is TGTGCTAGTGGTCCCCCCTGGGGACAGGGTTCCAAAGATAGTAAAGAGACCCAGTACTTC. This encodes CASGPPWGQGSKDSKETQYF.

The chain links TRBV6-5 to TRBJ1-6; no clear D. This CDR3 has 13 amino acids. Germline values: CDR1 MNHEY, CDR2 SVGAGI. V dropped 4 bases and J dropped 6 bases, with 7 bases sitting between them. CDR3 sequence (DNA): TGTGCCAGCAGTTTGGGCCCTAATTCACCCCTCCACTTT. Its translation is CASSLGPNSPLHF.

The chain combines TRBV9 with TRBJ1-1; possibly TRBD1 for D (6 bases). The CDR3 length is 15 residues. Deletions cut 1 base from V and 7 bases from J, with 17 bases between. From germline, CDR1 is SGDLS and CDR2 YYNGEE. CDR3 protein: CASSVRDGGLVEAFF. CDR3 DNA: TGTGCCAGCAGCGTACGCGACGGGGGGCTCGTTGAAGCTTTCTTT.

The CDR3 reads CASSFGREEDQPQHF. DNA for the CDR3: TGTGCCAGCAGCTTCGGACGGGAGGAGGATCAGCCCCAGCATTTT. The rearrangement links TRBV7-9 to TRBJ1-5; D is unclear. V lost 3 bases to trimming and J lost 5 bases, with 14 bases between them. This CDR3 has 15 amino acids. CDR1 is SEHNR, CDR2 FQNEAQ, per germline (reference sequence).

The chain combines TRBV9 with TRBJ2-3, with D unclear. V was clipped by 4 bases and J by 1 base, with 10 bases between them. Looked up from germline, CDR1 is SGDLS and CDR2 is YYNGEE. This CDR3 has 14 amino acids. The CDR3 sequence is CASSLSLGTDTQYF. The CDR3 DNA reads as TGTGCCAGCAGCTTAAGTCTAGGCACAGATACGCAGTATTTT.

The chain is built from TRBV12-3 or TRBV12-4 and TRBJ1-2; D is unresolved. V dropped 1 base and J dropped 8 bases, with 8 bases sitting between them. This CDR3 has 12 amino acids. The CDR3 loop reads CASSLGALGYTF. The CDR3 DNA reads as TGTGCCAGCAGTTTAGGGGCGTTAGGCTACACCTTC.

The chain couples TRBV12-3 or TRBV12-4 to TRBJ1-2; a weak D match, TRBD1 (5 bases). The CDR3 covers 11 residues. V lost 7 bases to trimming and J lost 8 bases, with 11 bases between them. This CDR3 reads CASNDGGGYTF. Written as DNA, the CDR3 is TGTGCCAGCAATGACGGGGGGGGCTACACCTTC.

The CDR3 loop reads CASSVPLGGEAFF. DNA of the CDR3: TGTGCCAGCAGCGTCCCCTTGGGGGGTGAAGCTTTCTTT. The V and J genes are TRBV9 and TRBJ1-1, with a possible D match to TRBD1 (5 bases). CDR3 length: 13 residues. Trimming left V 2 bases short and J 7 bases short, with 12 bases between. The germline CDR1 and CDR2 sequences are SGDLS and YYNGEE.

On this clone: Other DNA sequences from this sample encode an identical CDR3 as well. The V gene is TRBV27, the J gene TRBJ2-7; 8 positions agree with TRBD1. Germline V gene sequence: CDR1 MNHEY, CDR2 SMNVEV (reference sequence). Germline trimming cut 2 bases from V and 0 bases from J; bases unmatched to any gene: 0. The CDR3 is 14 residues long. The CDR3 DNA reads TGTGCCAGCAGTTTAGGACAGGGCTCCTACGAGCAGTACTTC. Translated: CASSLGQGSYEQYF.